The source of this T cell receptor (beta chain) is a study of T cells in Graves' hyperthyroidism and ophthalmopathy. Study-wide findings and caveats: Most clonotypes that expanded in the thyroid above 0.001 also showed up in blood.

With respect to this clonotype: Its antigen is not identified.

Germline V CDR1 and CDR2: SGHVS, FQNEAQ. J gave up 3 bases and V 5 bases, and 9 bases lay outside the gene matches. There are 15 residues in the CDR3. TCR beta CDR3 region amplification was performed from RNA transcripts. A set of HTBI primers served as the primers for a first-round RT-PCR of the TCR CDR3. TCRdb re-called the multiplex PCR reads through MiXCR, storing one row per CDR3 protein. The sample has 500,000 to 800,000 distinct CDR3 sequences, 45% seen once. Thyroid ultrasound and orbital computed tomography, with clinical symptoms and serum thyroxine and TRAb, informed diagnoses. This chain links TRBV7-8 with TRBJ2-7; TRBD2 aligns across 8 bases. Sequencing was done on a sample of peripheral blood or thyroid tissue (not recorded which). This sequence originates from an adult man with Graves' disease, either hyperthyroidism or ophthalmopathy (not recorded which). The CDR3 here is CASSAHTAGDYEQYF. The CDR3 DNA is TGTGCCAGCAGCGCCCACACAGCGGGGGACTACGAGCAGTACTTC.